The 30 T cell receptor beta chains reported below all come from one sample, sequenced in a study of T-cell reconstitution after alpha-beta-depleted transplantation in children. During its preparation, the TCRbeta library received unique molecular identifiers. TCRdb itself ran the PCR reads through MiXCR, one entry per CDR3 protein. The data show a few hundred thousand distinct CDR3 sequences, about 24% seen once. This specimen was PBMCs, mostly from graft donor cells, taken 360 days after TCRalphabeta/CD19-depleted stem cell transplant. These TCRs come from a female patient aged 2-9 years who had a stem cell transplant for congenital amegakaryocytic thrombocytopenia, so the T cells may come from the graft donor.

The chain combines TRBV10-3 with TRBJ1-2, with 9 positions matching TRBD1. Trimming removed 5 bases from V and 8 bases from J; junction bases left unmatched: 6. This CDR3 contains 13 residues. The germline V gene has CDR1 ENHRY and CDR2 SYGVKD. The CDR3, as DNA: TGTGCCATCAGTCCGGGACAGGGCGGCGGCTACACCTTC. Protein sequence: CAISPGQGGGYTF.

There are a few counts of this clonotype. The rearrangement joins TRBV5-1 to TRBJ2-4, with D possibly being TRBD1 or TRBD2 (5 bases each). V was clipped by 2 bases and J by 1 base, with 7 bases between them. The CDR3 runs 14 residues. Germline V gene lookup returns CDR1 SGHRS and CDR2 YFSETQ. Written as DNA, the CDR3 is TGCGCCAGCAGCTTAGGGGACGCCAAAAACATTCAGTACTTC. Translating gives CASSLGDAKNIQYF.

V is TRBV3-1 and J is TRBJ2-5, with D tentatively TRBD2 (5 bases). Germline V gene data show CDR1 as LGHDT and CDR2 as YNNKEL (reference sequence). The CDR3 consists of 13 residues. Trimming took 4 bases from V and 3 from J, leaving 9 bases between them. CDR3 amino acids: CASSPLGKETQYF. The DNA of the CDR3 is TGTGCCAGCAGCCCCCTCGGGAAAGAGACCCAGTACTTC.

This clonotype has just a few counts. V usage is TRBV12-3 or TRBV12-4 and J usage is TRBJ2-3; TRBD2 is a possible D gene (6 bases). V was pared by 6 bases and J by 5 bases, with 15 bases between. The CDR3 has 14 amino acids. In nucleotides, the CDR3 is TGTGCCAGCAGGACATGGCGGGGAGGAGATACGCAGTATTTT. Translating gives CASRTWRGGDTQYF.

Only a few counts were recorded for this clonotype. V is TRBV5-1 and J is TRBJ2-7, with D perhaps matching TRBD1 (6 bases). V was trimmed by 1 base and J by 4 bases, leaving 9 bases between them. This CDR3 has 13 residues. The germline V gene has CDR1 SGHRS and CDR2 YFSETQ. The CDR3 here is CASSLHTGYEQYF. The CDR3 region has the DNA TGCGCCAGCAGCTTGCATACAGGGTACGAGCAGTACTTC.

This clonotype came up many times. The V call is TRBV10-3, the J call TRBJ2-5, with 7 bases aligning to TRBD1. V shed 6 bases and J 5 bases; nucleotides not matched to a gene: 12. The CDR3 length is 15 residues. CDR1 is ENHRY and CDR2 is SYGVKD in the germline V gene. The CDR3 DNA follows: TGTGCCATCAGAAAAACAGGGGTCTATGGTGAGACCCAGTACTTC. Protein sequence: CAIRKTGVYGETQYF.

This clonotype showed up many times. The gene calls are TRBV28 and TRBJ2-6, with D possibly being TRBD2 (5 bases). Deletions cut 3 bases from V and 1 base from J, with 13 bases between. The CDR3 spans 17 residues. Germline V gene lookup returns CDR1 MDHEN and CDR2 SYDVKM. The CDR3, as DNA: TGTGCCAGCAGTTTTTTAGAGGGTGCATCTGGGGCCAACGTCCTGACTTTC. It translates to CASSFLEGASGANVLTF.

This clonotype was seen a few times. CDR3 loop: CSAGTGGAEQYF. CDR3 bases: TGCAGCGCCGGGACAGGGGGCGCCGAGCAGTACTTC. The rearrangement joins TRBV29-1 to TRBJ2-7; 12 bases fit TRBD1. The trim removed 7 bases at V and 6 bases at J, leaving 4 bases unmatched. Germline V gene data show CDR1 as SQVTM and CDR2 as ANQGSEA. This CDR3 has 12 amino acids.

V is TRBV12-3 or TRBV12-4 and J is TRBJ1-2; tentatively, D is TRBD1 (5 bases). V lost 5 bases and J lost 3, with 16 bases in between. The CDR3 consists of 15 residues. The CDR3 loop is CASSPRPQGHYGYTF. CDR3 sequence (DNA): TGTGCCAGCAGTCCCCGTCCGCAGGGCCACTATGGCTACACCTTC.

The chain carries TRBV4-1 and TRBJ2-7, with TRBD1 matching over 9 bases. The CDR3 length is 15 residues. V gave up 0 bases and J gave up 4 bases; unmatched junction bases: 4. CDR1 MGHRA and CDR2 YSYEKL come from the germline V gene. CDR3 amino acids: CASSQDTGGLYEQYF. CDR3 bases: TGCGCCAGCAGCCAAGATACAGGGGGCTTGTACGAGCAGTACTTC.

This clonotype has more than one count but fewer than ten. The chain uses TRBV25-1 and TRBJ2-1, with D perhaps assigned TRBD1 or TRBD2 (6 bases each). CDR1 and CDR2 (germline): MGHDK, SYGVNS. V was shortened by 3 bases and J by 1 base, with 16 bases between the two germline ends. CDR3 length: 17 amino acids. The CDR3: CASSDPLRGVSYNEQFF. CDR3 nucleotide sequence: TGTGCCAGCAGTGATCCCCTTAGGGGGGTGTCCTACAATGAGCAGTTCTTC.

The chain employs TRBV18 and TRBJ2-7, with TRBD1 identical over 10 bases. This CDR3 spans 15 amino acids. Germline V gives CDR1 KGHSH, CDR2 LQKENI. V shed 0 bases, J shed 3 bases, and the junction held 2 bases outside the gene matches. The CDR3 is CASSPPGQGFYEQYF. As DNA, the CDR3 is TGTGCCAGCTCACCACCGGGACAGGGGTTCTACGAGCAGTACTTC.

The rearrangement uses TRBV12-3 or TRBV12-4 and TRBJ2-5; the match to TRBD1 covers 9 bases. V lost 3 bases and J lost 6; bases outside the gene matches: 11. This CDR3 region has 16 residues. DNA of the CDR3: TGTGCCAGCAGTTTTTATTATGGACAGGGGTGGAAGACCCAGTACTTC. It specifies CASSFYYGQGWKTQYF.

The rearrangement joins TRBV20-1 to TRBJ1-2, with D possibly being TRBD1 (5 bases). V lost 0 bases, J lost 8 bases, and 13 bases lay in between. CDR1 and CDR2 (germline): DFQATT, SNEGSKA (reference sequence). The CDR3 has 13 amino acids. The CDR3 nucleotides are TGCAGTGCTAGAGATTTCCGGGGGGAGGGCTACACCTTC. Translating gives CSARDFRGEGYTF.

This clonotype has a handful of counts. The chain links TRBV20-1 to TRBJ2-1, with 10 positions matching TRBD2. V trimming: 0 bases; J trimming: 4 bases; junction bases outside the gene matches: 6. There are 16 residues in the CDR3. Germline CDR1 reads DFQATT; CDR2 reads SNEGSKA (reference sequence). The CDR3 sequence is CSARDPGLAEYNEQFF. Written as DNA, the CDR3 is TGCAGTGCTAGAGACCCCGGACTAGCGGAGTACAATGAGCAGTTCTTC.

The CDR3, as DNA: TGTGCCAGCAGGTCCGGACTAGCGGGGGTCTACGAGCAGTACTTC. It yields the protein CASRSGLAGVYEQYF. The chain employs TRBV12-3 or TRBV12-4 and TRBJ2-7, with 13 positions matching TRBD2. The CDR3 is 15 amino acids. V dropped 6 bases and J dropped 3; count of bases not matched to a gene: 5.

There are a few counts of this clonotype. The chain recombines TRBV6-1 with TRBJ1-2; D is unresolved. The V and J ends lost 4 bases and 3 bases respectively, with 12 bases between them. CDR1 and CDR2 (germline): MNHNS, SASEGT. CDR3 length: 14 residues. The chain's CDR3 is CASSGTQWDYGYTF. CDR3 nucleotides: TGTGCCAGCAGTGGAACTCAGTGGGACTATGGCTACACCTTC.

The CDR3 region is CASSQWGADTQYF. The CDR3 region has the DNA TGTGCCAGCAGCCAGTGGGGAGCAGATACGCAGTATTTT. The rearrangement joins TRBV7-6 to TRBJ2-3; a weak D match, TRBD2 (5 bases). Looked up from germline, CDR1 is SGHVS and CDR2 is FNYEAQ. The CDR3 is made up of 13 amino acids. Trimming left V 5 bases short and J 4 bases short, with 10 bases between.

This clonotype was recorded a few times. V usage is TRBV15 and J usage is TRBJ2-4; 7 bases align to TRBD1. With V trimmed by 3 bases and J by 1 base, 3 bases remained unmatched. Germline CDR1 reads LNHNV; CDR2 reads YYDKDF (reference sequence). The CDR3 covers 15 residues. CDR3 in amino acids: CATSRKGQAKNIQYF. As DNA, the CDR3 is TGTGCCACCAGCAGGAAGGGACAGGCCAAAAACATTCAGTACTTC.

This clonotype came up many times. The rearrangement uses TRBV5-1 and TRBJ2-2; 9 positions match TRBD1. The ends lost 5 bases at V and 3 bases at J; junction bases unmatched: 2. The CDR3 spans 14 residues. Germline V gene lookup returns CDR1 SGHRS and CDR2 YFSETQ. CDR3 sequence reads: CASSRQGDTGELFF. DNA for the CDR3: TGCGCCAGCAGTCGACAGGGGGACACCGGGGAGCTGTTTTTT.

This clonotype has more than one count but fewer than ten. The gene calls are TRBV6-2 or TRBV6-3 and TRBJ1-1; TRBD1 might be the D (6 bases). V dropped 6 bases and J dropped 3 bases, with 14 bases sitting between them. The CDR3 contains 14 residues. Germline-derived CDR1 and CDR2 are MNHEY and SVGEGT. This CDR3 reads CASSRQAPYTEAFF. CDR3 nucleotides: TGTGCCAGCAGCAGACAGGCCCCATACACTGAAGCTTTCTTT.

This clonotype showed up many times. J is TRBJ2-5 and V is TRBV12-3 or TRBV12-4; TRBD1 aligns across 9 bases. Losses at the gene ends were 0 bases for V and 5 bases for J; bases not matched to a gene: 7. The CDR3 sequence is 16 residues long. This CDR3 reads CASSLAGTGRRETQYF. The CDR3 nucleotides are TGTGCCAGCAGTTTAGCCGGGACAGGGAGAAGGGAGACCCAGTACTTC.

A few counts support this clonotype. The chain uses TRBV28 and TRBJ1-5; D might be TRBD1 (6 bases). From germline, CDR1 is MDHEN and CDR2 SYDVKM. The CDR3 is 18 amino acids. V lost 3 bases to trimming and J lost 0 bases, with 18 bases between them. The chain's CDR3 is CASSFPGALGYSNQPQHF. For the CDR3, the DNA is TGTGCCAGCAGTTTTCCGGGGGCCTTAGGGTATAGCAATCAGCCCCAGCATTTT.

The J gene is TRBJ1-1, the V gene TRBV20-1; 8 bases align to TRBD1. V shed 0 bases and J 1 base; nucleotides not matched to a gene: 7. The CDR3 runs 16 residues. The germline CDR1 and CDR2 sequences are DFQATT and SNEGSKA (reference sequence). CDR3 protein: CSAREQGGMRNTEAFF. CDR3 in DNA: TGCAGTGCTAGAGAACAGGGGGGGATGAGGAACACTGAAGCTTTCTTT.

This clonotype was detected a few times. The chain links TRBV13 to TRBJ2-7; a possible D gene is TRBD1 (5 bases). Trimming left V 5 bases short and J 7 bases short, with 12 bases between. The CDR3 is 12 residues long. The germline V gene encodes CDR1 PRHDT and CDR2 FYEKMQ (reference sequence). CDR3 sequence (DNA): TGTGCCAGCAGCATAGACAGACGGGAGCAGTACTTC. Encoded protein: CASSIDRREQYF.

There are a few counts of this clonotype. The gene calls are TRBV5-1 and TRBJ2-1; D gene unclear. Trimming removed 4 bases from V and 1 base from J, with 12 bases in between. CDR1 and CDR2 (germline): SGHRS, YFSETQ. The CDR3 contains 15 residues. DNA for the CDR3: TGCGCCAGCAGCCCAGTCCCGGGTTCCTACAATGAGCAGTTCTTC. This codes for CASSPVPGSYNEQFF.

The table lists this clonotype with a few counts. In nucleotides, the CDR3 is TGTGCCAGCAGTCCCCGCTCGCTGGGACAGGGGACCAAATACGAGCAGTACTTC. Its translation: CASSPRSLGQGTKYEQYF. V and J are TRBV28 and TRBJ2-7, with TRBD1 identical over 10 bases. The CDR3 covers 18 residues. The V and J ends lost 5 bases and 4 bases, in that order; junction bases with no gene match: 17. Germline CDR1 and CDR2: MDHEN and SYDVKM.

J is TRBJ2-2 and V is TRBV6-2 or TRBV6-3; 7 nucleotides match TRBD1. Germline CDR1 and CDR2: MNHEY and SVGEGT. With 9 bases clipped from V and 0 bases from J, the junction kept 1 base outside the gene matches. This CDR3 spans 13 amino acids. The CDR3 is CARGTANTGELFF. In nucleotides, the CDR3 is TGTGCCAGGGGGACAGCGAACACCGGGGAGCTGTTTTTT.

A note on this clonotype: An end of the junction does not agree with germline; a read error may underlie this. The chain recombines TRBV15 with TRBJ1-1; TRBD1 matches at 10 bases. Germline CDR1 LNHNV, CDR2 YYDKDF (reference sequence). The CDR3 consists of 18 residues. In DNA form, the CDR3 reads TGTGCCACCAGCAGAGGGGTGCTAAGGGGACAGGGGAACACTGAAGCCTTCTTT. It is translated as CATSRGVLRGQGNTEAFF.

The chain is built from TRBV10-3 and TRBJ1-4; D is possibly TRBD1 (5 bases). Germline V gene data show CDR1 as ENHRY and CDR2 as SYGVKD. The CDR3 is 13 amino acids. Trimming took off 6 bases at V and 8 bases at J, with 13 bases between the two ends. The CDR3 nucleotides are TGTGCCATCAGCGGTCAGGGAGGCGAAAAACTGTTTTTT. Amino acid sequence: CAISGQGGEKLFF.